Given below is one TCR beta chain in context. These data belong to a study of blood T cell repertoires in COVID-19. V was clipped by 1 base and J by 2 bases, with 19 bases between them. Germline-derived CDR1 and CDR2 are SGHVS and FQNEAQ. The length of the CDR3 is 18 residues. Clones were read by immunoSEQ multiplex PCR, and TCRdb kept only the in-frame ones, dropping some. In the table there are 200,000 to 250,000 clones, 85% to 90% of which are singletons. The V gene is TRBV7-8, the J gene TRBJ2-3, with D maybe TRBD1 (6 bases). What was sequenced was PBMCs or T cells enriched from blood (not recorded which). The clonotype comes from a young man who had been exposed to COVID-19. CDR3 region: CASSLVKGGDINTDTQYF. CDR3 nucleotides: TGTGCCAGCAGCTTAGTAAAGGGTGGGGACATAAACACAGATACGCAGTATTTT.